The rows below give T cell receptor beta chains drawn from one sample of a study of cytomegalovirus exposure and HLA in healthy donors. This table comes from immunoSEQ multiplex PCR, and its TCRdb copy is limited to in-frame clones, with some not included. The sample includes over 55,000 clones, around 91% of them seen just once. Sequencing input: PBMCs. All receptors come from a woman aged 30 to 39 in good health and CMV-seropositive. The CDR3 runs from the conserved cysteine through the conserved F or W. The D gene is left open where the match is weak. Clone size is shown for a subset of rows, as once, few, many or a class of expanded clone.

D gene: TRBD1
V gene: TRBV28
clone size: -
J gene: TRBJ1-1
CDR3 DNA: TGTGCCAGCAGCGGAGGGGGCGAAGGCACTGAAGCTTTCTTT
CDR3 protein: CASSGGGEGTEAFF

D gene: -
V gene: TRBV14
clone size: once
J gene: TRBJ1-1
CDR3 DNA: TGTGCCAGCAGCCCCCCCTTAACGGTTCTGAACACTGAAGCTTTCTTT
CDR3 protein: CASSPPLTVLNTEAFF

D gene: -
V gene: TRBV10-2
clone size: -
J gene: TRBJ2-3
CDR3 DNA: TGCGCCAGCAGTCCTTTCGACAGCGCTAGCACAGATACGCAGTATTTT
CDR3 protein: CASSPFDSASTDTQYF

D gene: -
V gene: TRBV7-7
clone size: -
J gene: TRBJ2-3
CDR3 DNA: TGTGCCAGCAGCCCAAAGGTAGCGGGCACAGATACGCAGTATTTT
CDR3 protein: CASSPKVAGTDTQYF

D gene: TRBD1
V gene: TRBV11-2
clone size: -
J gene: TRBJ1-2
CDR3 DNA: TGTGCCAGCAGCTTAATACGACAGGGGGAAGGCTACACCTTC
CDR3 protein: CASSLIRQGEGYTF

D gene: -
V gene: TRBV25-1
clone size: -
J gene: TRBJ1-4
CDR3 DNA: TGTGCCAGCAGTGTCAGACGGAGGACTAATGAAAAACTGTTTTTT
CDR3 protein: CASSVRRRTNEKLFF

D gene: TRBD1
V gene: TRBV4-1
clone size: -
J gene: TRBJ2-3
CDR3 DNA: TGCGCCAGCAGCCAAGTTCAGGGGGCATTTACAGATACGCAGTATTTT
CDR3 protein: CASSQVQGAFTDTQYF

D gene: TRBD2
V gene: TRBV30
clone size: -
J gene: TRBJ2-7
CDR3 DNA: TGTGCCTGGAAACGAGGACTAGCCTCCTACGAGCAGTACTTC
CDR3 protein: CAWKRGLASYEQYF

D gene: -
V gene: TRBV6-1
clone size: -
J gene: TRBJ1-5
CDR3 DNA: TGTGCCAGCAGTCGGGACAAGGATCAGCCCCAGCATTTT
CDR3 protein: CASSRDKDQPQHF

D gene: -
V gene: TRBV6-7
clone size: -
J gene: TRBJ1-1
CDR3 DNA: TGTGCCAGCAGTTACTCGAGCGGGGAAGGGACTGAAGCTTTCTTT
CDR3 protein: CASSYSSGEGTEAFF

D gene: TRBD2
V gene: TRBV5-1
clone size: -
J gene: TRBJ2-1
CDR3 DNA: TGCGCCAGCAGCTTGGCAGGGTTAACTAGCGGGAGAAGTGAGCAGTTCTTC
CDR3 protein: CASSLAGLTSGRSEQFF

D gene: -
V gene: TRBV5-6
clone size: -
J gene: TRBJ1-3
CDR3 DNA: TGTGCCAGCAGCTTTCGTGCTATTACTGGAAACACCATATATTTT
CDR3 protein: CASSFRAITGNTIYF

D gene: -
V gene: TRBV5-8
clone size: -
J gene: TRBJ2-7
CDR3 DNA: TGTGCCAGCAGCTTTGGCGGCAGATACGAGCAGTACTTC
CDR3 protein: CASSFGGRYEQYF

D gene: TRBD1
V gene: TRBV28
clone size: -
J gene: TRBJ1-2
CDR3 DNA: TGTGCCAGCAGTCCGATGACAGGGGGCAGCTATGGCTACACCTTC
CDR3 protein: CASSPMTGGSYGYTF

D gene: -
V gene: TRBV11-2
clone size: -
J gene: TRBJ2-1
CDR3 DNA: TGTGCCAGCAGCTTAAGGGGGGGGAGCAATGAGCAGTTCTTC
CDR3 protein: CASSLRGGSNEQFF

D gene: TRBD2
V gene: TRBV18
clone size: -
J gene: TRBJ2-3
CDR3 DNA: TGTGCCAGCTCCTGGACTAGCGGGAGAACAGATACGCAGTATTTT
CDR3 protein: CASSWTSGRTDTQYF

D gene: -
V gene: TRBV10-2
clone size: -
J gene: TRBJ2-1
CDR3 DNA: TGCGCCAGCAGTGAGTACCCTAGCCAGTTCTTC
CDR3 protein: CASSEYPSQFF

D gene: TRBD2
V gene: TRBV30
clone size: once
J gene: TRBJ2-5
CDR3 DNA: TGTGCCTGGAGGCCCAGGACTAGCGGGGGGGAGACCCAGTACTTC
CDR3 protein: CAWRPRTSGGETQYF

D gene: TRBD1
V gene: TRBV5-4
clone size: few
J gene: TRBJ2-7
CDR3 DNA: TGTGCCAGCAGCCCGAACAGGGGCGCGGGTGTACGCGAGCAGTACTTC
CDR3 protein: CASSPNRGAGVREQYF